Shown below are 30 T cell receptor beta chains from a single sample sequenced in a study of CD8 T cells in ankylosing spondylitis. Study-level results: Apparently characteristic of ankylosing spondylitis blood was a TCR beta motif (eight highly homologous variants).

In TCRdb, the 5' RACE reads were re-called with MiXCR into one record per CDR3 protein. Of about 540,000 distinct CDR3 sequences in the sample, roughly 13% were seen once. What these receptors recognize is not known. Sample: blood, either unsorted or a sorted T cell fraction (not recorded which). Receptors were obtained from a male donor with ankylosing spondylitis.

This clonotype was detected a few times. The CDR3 protein is CASSSGLDNADTQYF. The CDR3, as DNA: TGTGCCAGCAGCTCCGGACTAGATAATGCAGATACGCAGTATTTT. The chain has TRBV7-6 and TRBJ2-3; 7 positions agree with TRBD2. With V trimmed by 4 bases and J by 4 bases, 8 bases remained unmatched. CDR1 is SGHVS, CDR2 FNYEAQ, per germline. The CDR3 spans 15 residues. The variable domain in full, completed from reference TRBV7-6 and TRBJ2-3, reads GAGVSQSPRYKVTKRGQDVALRCDPISGHVSLYWYRQALGQGPEFLTYFNYEAQQDKSGLPNDRFSAERPEGSISTLTIQRTEQRDSAMYRCASSSGLDNADTQYFGPGTRLTVL.

In DNA, the CDR3 is TGCAGTGCTAGAATGGGAGGGTCAGGTGAGCAGTTCTTC. Amino acid sequence: CSARMGGSGEQFF. This chain connects TRBV20-1 to TRBJ2-1, with TRBD2 matching 7 bases. V lost 2 bases, J lost 9 bases, and 7 bases stayed unmatched. This CDR3 spans 13 amino acids. The germline CDR1 and CDR2 sequences are DFQATT and SNEGSKA (reference sequence).

V is TRBV11-2 and J is TRBJ2-1; D not certain. The V and J ends lost 0 bases and 10 bases respectively, with 13 bases between them. This CDR3 comprises 14 residues. In germline, CDR1 is SGHAT, CDR2 FQNNGV. The CDR3 bases are TGTGCCAGCAGCTTAGATTCCGGACGCCAGGAGCAGTTCTTC. As protein: CASSLDSGRQEQFF.

In its sample, this clonotype was seen a few times. This chain uses TRBV6-6 with TRBJ2-1; D gene uncertain. There are 12 residues in the CDR3. Germline lookup yields CDR1 MNHNY and CDR2 SVGAGI (reference sequence). With 2 bases removed from V and 8 bases from J, the gap between germline ends came to 7 bases. The CDR3 loop reads CASSYGSDEQFF. In DNA, the CDR3 is TGTGCCAGCAGTTACGGCTCGGATGAGCAGTTCTTC.

The rearrangement joins TRBV27 to TRBJ2-1; 10 bases are shared with TRBD2. Germline CDR1 is MNHEY and CDR2 is SMNVEV (reference sequence). J lost 8 bases, V lost 3 bases, and 4 bases had no gene match. The CDR3 is 14 residues long. The CDR3 bases are TGTGCCAGCAGTTTTCTAGCGGGAGCGGATGAGCAGTTCTTC. Amino acid sequence: CASSFLAGADEQFF.

V gene TRBV27 combines with J gene TRBJ1-3; D is unclear. The CDR3 length is 14 residues. Looked up from germline, CDR1 is MNHEY and CDR2 is SMNVEV (reference sequence). Trimming pared 5 bases from V and 9 bases from J, leaving 17 bases between. CDR3 loop: CASSLDGHLSTIYF. The CDR3 bases are TGTGCCAGCAGTCTGGACGGTCACTTAAGCACCATATATTTT.

This clonotype was seen a few times. This chain uses TRBV7-9 with TRBJ2-1; D ambiguous. This CDR3 is built from 16 residues. V lost 1 base, J lost 6 bases, and 16 bases lay in between. The germline gives CDR1 SEHNR, CDR2 FQNEAQ (reference sequence). CDR3 amino acids: CASSLVSTSPANEQFF. Written as DNA, the CDR3 is TGTGCCAGCAGCTTAGTCTCTACCAGCCCCGCCAATGAGCAGTTCTTC.

This clonotype was recorded a few times. J is TRBJ1-1 and V is TRBV27; D is possibly TRBD1 (5 bases). V was clipped by 5 bases and J by 0 bases, with 13 bases between them. Germline V gene data show CDR1 as MNHEY and CDR2 as SMNVEV (reference sequence). The length of the CDR3 is 15 residues. For the CDR3, the DNA is TGTGCCAGCAGTCCATCCGGGACGGTGAACACTGAAGCTTTCTTT. It yields the protein CASSPSGTVNTEAFF.

In its sample, this clonotype was seen a few times. The V and J genes are TRBV4-1 and TRBJ1-1; no clear D. Germline CDR1 and CDR2: MGHRA and YSYEKL. CDR3 length: 18 residues. Trimming removed 2 bases from V and 4 bases from J, with 23 bases in between. CDR3 amino acids: CASSQSAAQIQWGTEAFF. The CDR3 region has the DNA TGCGCCAGCAGCCAATCCGCCGCTCAAATTCAGTGGGGCACTGAAGCTTTCTTT.

This clonotype came up a few times. The rearrangement joins TRBV25-1 to TRBJ1-5; a weak D match, TRBD1 (6 bases). CDR1 is MGHDK, CDR2 SYGVNS, per germline. Deletions cut 6 bases from V and 3 bases from J, with 12 bases between. This CDR3 spans 14 amino acids. For the CDR3, the DNA is TGTGCCAGCAGGGGGGGGCAAACCAATCAGCCCCAGCATTTT. Its translation is CASRGGQTNQPQHF.

The CDR3 protein is CASSYTTSGEETQYF. The CDR3 DNA is TGCGCCAGCAGCTATACTACTAGCGGGGAAGAGACCCAGTACTTC. The chain couples TRBV5-1 to TRBJ2-5, with 10 bases identical to TRBD2. V was pared by 3 bases and J by 3 bases, with 5 bases of the junction left unmatched. Germline V lookup: CDR1 SGHRS, CDR2 YFSETQ. The CDR3 is made up of 15 amino acids.

This clonotype came up a few times. The chain joins TRBV19 to TRBJ1-5; tentative D call: TRBD1 (6 bases). This CDR3 spans 13 amino acids. V was shortened by 7 bases and J by 4 bases, with 11 bases between the two germline ends. Germline loops: CDR1 LNHDA, CDR2 SQIVND (reference sequence). The DNA of the CDR3 is TGTGCCAGTATAGGGGGGGAGAATCAGCCCCAGCATTTT. Amino acid sequence: CASIGGENQPQHF.

This clonotype was found a few times. The chain recombines TRBV7-9 with TRBJ2-3; 7 bases agree with TRBD1. This CDR3 is built from 15 residues. After removal of 5 bases from V and 2 bases from J, the junction contained 7 bases not matched to a gene. The germline V gene encodes CDR1 SEHNR and CDR2 FQNEAQ (reference sequence). The DNA of the CDR3 is TGTGCCAGCAGCCTCGGGACAGAAGACACAGATACGCAGTATTTT. The encoded protein is CASSLGTEDTDTQYF.

This clonotype was observed a handful of times. The chain recombines TRBV5-1 with TRBJ1-2, with D uncertain. Germline CDR1 and CDR2: SGHRS and YFSETQ. This CDR3 has 17 amino acids. The V gene lost 1 base and the J gene lost 0 bases, with 16 bases spanning the gap. CDR3 sequence (DNA): TGCGCCAGCAGCTTGCCCGACCCCGGAAAGGCTAACTATGGCTACACCTTC. Translating it yields CASSLPDPGKANYGYTF.

The sample holds a few counts of this clonotype. The V gene is TRBV9, the J gene TRBJ2-3; 8 bases agree with TRBD2. Looked up from germline, CDR1 is SGDLS and CDR2 is YYNGEE. The CDR3 contains 16 residues. V trimming: 0 bases; J trimming: 3 bases; junction bases outside the gene matches: 6. CDR3 sequence reads: CASSVGTSGRTDTQYF. Written as DNA, the CDR3 is TGTGCCAGCAGCGTAGGTACTAGCGGCCGTACAGATACGCAGTATTTT.

This chain links TRBV11-2 with TRBJ1-1; TRBD1 might be the D (5 bases). Trimming pared 5 bases from V and 5 bases from J, leaving 12 bases between. Germline V CDR1 and CDR2: SGHAT, FQNNGV. This CDR3 has 13 amino acids. The CDR3 spells CASSLGRLTEAFF. CDR3 nucleotide sequence: TGTGCCAGCAGCCTGGGGCGCCTTACTGAAGCTTTCTTT. Variable domain in full (rest from reference TRBV11-2 and TRBJ1-1): EAGVAQSPRYKIIEKRQSVAFWCNPISGHATLYWYQQILGQGPKLLIQFQNNGVVDDSQLPKDRFSAERLKGVDSTLKIQPAKLEDSAVYLCASSLGRLTEAFFGQGTRLTVV.

This sequence joins TRBV6-5 and TRBJ2-1, with 11 bases fitting TRBD2. The CDR3 consists of 14 residues. Looked up from germline, CDR1 is MNHEY and CDR2 is SVGAGI. The ends lost 3 bases at V and 6 bases at J; junction bases unmatched: 1. DNA for the CDR3: TGTGCCAGCAGTTATGGGACTAGCGGCAATGAGCAGTTCTTC. Translating it yields CASSYGTSGNEQFF.

V and J are TRBV3-1 and TRBJ2-6, with D possibly matching TRBD1 (6 bases). This CDR3 contains 19 residues. V lost 1 base and J lost 0, with 16 bases in between. CDR1 LGHDT and CDR2 YNNKEL come from the germline V gene (reference sequence). This CDR3 is CASSQASSRGNSGANVLTF. The CDR3 bases are TGTGCCAGCAGCCAAGCGTCGTCAAGGGGGAACTCTGGGGCCAACGTCCTGACTTTC.

This chain joins TRBV18 and TRBJ2-6; perhaps TRBD2 as D (6 bases). V lost 0 bases to trimming and J lost 11 bases, with 14 bases between them. Germline V gives CDR1 KGHSH, CDR2 LQKENI. This CDR3 is built from 15 residues. The DNA of the CDR3 is TGTGCCAGCTCACCACCAGAGACGGGACTCCACGTCCTGACTTTC. It specifies CASSPPETGLHVLTF.

This clonotype was seen a handful of times. The rearrangement links TRBV20-1 to TRBJ2-1; the D gene is possibly TRBD2 (6 bases). Germline V lookup: CDR1 DFQATT, CDR2 SNEGSKA (reference sequence). This CDR3 comprises 13 residues. Trimming took 8 bases from V and 7 from J, leaving 18 bases between them. In nucleotides, the CDR3 is TGCAGTTTCACTAGCCGCTCTTTGAATGAGCAGTTCTTC. Amino acid sequence: CSFTSRSLNEQFF.

V and J are TRBV5-1 and TRBJ2-7; TRBD1 matches at 7 bases. The CDR3 has 14 amino acids. Trimming at V came to 4 bases and at J to 4 bases, leaving 8 bases not matched to a gene. The germline gives CDR1 SGHRS, CDR2 YFSETQ. The DNA for the CDR3 is TGCGCCAGCAGCGTTAATCCGGGACAGTACGAGCAGTACTTC. Protein: CASSVNPGQYEQYF.

This clonotype was observed a few times. This chain joins TRBV6-5 and TRBJ1-6; TRBD1 aligns across 7 bases. The CDR3 covers 13 residues. Germline V gene sequence: CDR1 MNHEY, CDR2 SVGAGI. Losses at the gene ends were 5 bases for V and 9 bases for J; bases not matched to a gene: 4. CDR3 DNA: TGTGCCAGCAGTATACAGGGGTCTTCACCCCTCCACTTT. Translated: CASSIQGSSPLHF.

This chain joins TRBV7-9 and TRBJ1-4; 7 bases match TRBD1. Germline trimming cut 3 bases from V and 0 bases from J; bases unmatched to any gene: 4. The CDR3 length is 16 residues. Germline CDR1 reads SEHNR; CDR2 reads FQNEAQ (reference sequence). CDR3: CASSFGQVATNEKLFF. DNA of the CDR3: TGTGCCAGCAGCTTCGGACAGGTTGCAACTAATGAAAAACTGTTTTTT.

This chain joins TRBV4-2 and TRBJ1-2; D uncertain. Germline-derived CDR1 and CDR2 are LGHNA and YNFKEQ. The CDR3 length is 13 residues. The V gene lost 0 bases and the J gene lost 10 bases, with 12 bases spanning the gap. The chain's CDR3 is CASSQDTHKAYTF. CDR3 sequence (DNA): TGTGCCAGCAGCCAAGATACACACAAGGCCTACACCTTC.

V gene TRBV7-2 combines with J gene TRBJ2-7; D possibly corresponds to TRBD2 (6 bases). V was shortened by 10 bases and J by 3 bases, with 22 bases between the two germline ends. There are 15 residues in the CDR3. The germline CDR1 and CDR2 sequences are SGHTA and FQGNSA. As DNA, the CDR3 is TGTGCCACCGATTCCGGGAGTCCCTATAGCTACGAGCAGTACTTC. This gives the protein CATDSGSPYSYEQYF.

This chain joins TRBV20-1 and TRBJ1-1, with D perhaps TRBD1 (5 bases). V was clipped by 8 bases and J by 0 bases, with 7 bases between them. The germline V gene has CDR1 DFQATT and CDR2 SNEGSKA (reference sequence). The length of the CDR3 is 11 residues. The CDR3 loop reads CSRQMNTEAFF. For the CDR3, the DNA is TGCAGTCGACAGATGAACACTGAAGCTTTCTTT.

The genes are TRBV5-1 and TRBJ2-3; 10 bases align to TRBD2. Per germline, CDR1 SGHRS and CDR2 YFSETQ. Trimming at V came to 3 bases and at J to 7 bases, leaving 8 bases not matched to a gene. The CDR3 length is 15 residues. The CDR3 spells CASSSLAGDVNTQYF. Here the CDR3 DNA reads TGCGCCAGCAGCTCCCTAGCGGGAGATGTGAATACGCAGTATTTT.

This clonotype was seen a handful of times. V is TRBV6-2 or TRBV6-3 and J is TRBJ2-6; D possibly matches TRBD1 or TRBD2 (5 bases each). Germline CDR1 and CDR2: MNHEY and SVGEGT. The CDR3 spans 14 residues. Trimming removed 7 bases from V and 2 bases from J, with 9 bases in between. The CDR3 reads CASTWGTGANVLTF. The CDR3, as DNA: TGTGCCAGCACTTGGGGGACTGGGGCCAACGTCCTGACTTTC.

This clonotype has more than one count but fewer than ten. This chain connects TRBV7-9 to TRBJ2-7; D gene uncertain. This CDR3 spans 15 amino acids. Germline V gives CDR1 SEHNR, CDR2 FQNEAQ (reference sequence). V gave up 5 bases and J gave up 4 bases, with 18 bases separating them. The CDR3 region is CASSPGRTVRYEQYF. CDR3 coding DNA: TGTGCCAGCAGCCCCGGGCGGACCGTCAGGTACGAGCAGTACTTC.

This clonotype was seen repeatedly, ten times or more. V and J are TRBV5-6 and TRBJ2-3, with D perhaps matching TRBD1 or TRBD2 (5 bases each). CDR1 and CDR2 from the germline V gene are SGHDT and YYEEEE. The CDR3 runs to 13 residues. The V end was cut by 3 bases, the J end by 3 bases, with 8 bases between. CDR3 protein: CASSSWGTDTQYF. As DNA, the CDR3 is TGTGCCAGCAGCTCGTGGGGGACAGATACGCAGTATTTT.